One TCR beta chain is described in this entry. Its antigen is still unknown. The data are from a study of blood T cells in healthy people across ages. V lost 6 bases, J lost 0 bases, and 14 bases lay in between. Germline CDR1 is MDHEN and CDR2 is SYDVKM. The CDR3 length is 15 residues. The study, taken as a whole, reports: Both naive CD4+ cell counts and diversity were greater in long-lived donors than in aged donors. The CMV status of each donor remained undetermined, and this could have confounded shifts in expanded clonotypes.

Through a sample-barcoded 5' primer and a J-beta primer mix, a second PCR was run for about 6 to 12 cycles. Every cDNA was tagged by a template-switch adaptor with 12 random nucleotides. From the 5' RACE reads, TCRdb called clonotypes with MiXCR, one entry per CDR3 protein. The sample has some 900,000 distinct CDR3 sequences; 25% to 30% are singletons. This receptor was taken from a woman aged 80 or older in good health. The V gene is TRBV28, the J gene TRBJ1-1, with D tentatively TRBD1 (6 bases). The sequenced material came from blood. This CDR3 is CASRSPGALNTEAFF. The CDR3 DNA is TGTGCCAGCAGGTCCCCGGGGGCCTTGAACACTGAAGCTTTCTTT.